The rows below give T cell receptor beta chains drawn from one sample of a study of glioma-infiltrating T cells. TCRdb passed the multiplex PCR reads through MiXCR, listing each CDR3 protein once. The sample lists over 120,000 distinct CDR3 sequences; approximately 40% were seen once. Material: glioma tissue, nonneoplastic brain tissue, or PBMCs (not recorded which). The receptor set was obtained from a human donor with low-grade glioma or glioblastoma, undergoing nonglioma brain surgery, or in good health (not recorded which). The CDR3 runs from the conserved cysteine through the conserved F or W. The D gene is left open where the match is weak. Part of the rows lack a size; the others show once, few, many or a class for expanded clones.

D gene	clone size	V gene	J gene	CDR3 protein	CDR3 DNA
-	-	TRBV15	TRBJ2-1	CATSRVAGLSSYNEQFF	TGTGCCACCAGCAGAGTGGCAGGGCTTAGCTCCTACAATGAGCAGTTCTTC
-	-	TRBV6-1	TRBJ1-2	CASSEASGTAYGYTF	TGTGCCAGCAGTGAAGCATCCGGGACGGCCTATGGCTACACCTTC
TRBD1	few	TRBV4-3	TRBJ2-7	CASSQNRGREQYF	TGCGCCAGCAGCCAAAACAGGGGGCGCGAGCAGTACTTC
-	few	TRBV7-2	TRBJ2-3	CASSWGWTDTQYF	TGTGCCAGCAGCTGGGGCTGGACAGATACGCAGTATTTT
-	-	TRBV6-9	TRBJ1-4	CASSWGGGREKLFF	TGTGCCAGCAGTTGGGGGGGAGGACGGGAAAAACTGTTTTTT
-	few	TRBV15	TRBJ1-5	CATSKGQNYQPQHF	TGTGCCACCAGCAAAGGACAGAACTATCAGCCCCAGCATTTT
-	-	TRBV6-5	TRBJ1-2	CASRLDRRYGYTF	TGTGCCAGCAGATTGGACAGACGATATGGCTACACCTTC
-	-	TRBV6-9	TRBJ2-1	CASSYDAGTFNEQFF	TGTGCCAGCAGTTACGACGCAGGGACTTTCAATGAGCAGTTCTTC
-	many	TRBV6-2/TRBV6-3	TRBJ2-7	CASSYPTEIEQYF	TGTGCCAGCAGTTACCCGACGGAGATCGAGCAGTACTTC
TRBD1	few	TRBV11-2	TRBJ1-1	CASSSQGADTEAFF	TGTGCCAGCAGCAGCCAGGGGGCGGACACTGAAGCTTTCTTT
-	few	TRBV3-1	TRBJ2-7	CASSQVMGEQYF	TGTGCCAGCAGCCAAGTGATGGGTGAGCAGTACTTC
-	-	TRBV7-2	TRBJ1-5	CASSLGGASEQPQHF	TGTGCCAGCAGCTTAGGCGGGGCCTCGGAACAGCCCCAGCATTTT
-	-	TRBV6-2/TRBV6-3	TRBJ2-2	CASSKGFTGNTGELFF	TGTGCCAGCAGTAAAGGCTTTACAGGGAACACCGGGGAGCTGTTTTTT
-	-	TRBV20-1	TRBJ1-5	CSARDGEGGGQPQHF	TGCAGTGCTAGAGATGGGGAAGGGGGGGGTCAGCCCCAGCATTTT
TRBD1	-	TRBV20-1	TRBJ2-1	CSAQTGSRNEQFF	TGCAGTGCTCAGACAGGGTCTCGGAATGAGCAGTTCTTC
TRBD1	-	TRBV6-2/TRBV6-3	TRBJ1-6	CASSSVTGVSPLHF	TGTGCCAGCAGTTCCGTGACAGGGGTTTCACCCCTCCACTTT
-	-	TRBV20-1	TRBJ2-1	CSASRRDSYNEQFF	TGCAGTGCTAGTCGTCGGGACTCCTACAATGAGCAGTTCTTC